These 19 T cell receptor beta chains were sequenced from one sample in a study of T cell responses to AZD1222 COVID-19 vaccine. The table came from immunoSEQ multiplex PCR; TCRdb's copy has only in-frame clones and leaves some out. The repertoire includes tens of thousands of clones, approximately 88% of them detected once, and roughly 12% sits in the top ten. This material consisted of peripheral blood, taken 28 days after the second AZD1222 dose. Every receptor here comes from an adult who received the AZD1222 COVID-19 vaccine.

The chain carries TRBV6-4 and TRBJ1-1; weak D call: TRBD1 (5 bases). Germline loops: CDR1 MRHNA, CDR2 SNTAGT. V was pared by 11 bases and J by 4 bases, with 20 bases between. CDR3 length equals 14 residues. CDR3 nucleotide sequence: TGTGCCGGCCAGGGCGGGGTGATCAGCACTGAAGCTTTCTTT. Translation gives CAGQGGVISTEAFF.

The chain has TRBV27 and TRBJ2-7, with TRBD1 matching 8 bases. This CDR3 has 15 amino acids. V trimming: 6 bases; J trimming: 3 bases; junction bases outside the gene matches: 10. From germline, CDR1 is MNHEY and CDR2 SMNVEV (reference sequence). CDR3: CASRQPGQVGYEQYF. The DNA for the CDR3 is TGTGCCAGCAGACAACCGGGACAGGTGGGCTACGAGCAGTACTTC.

The chain joins TRBV2 to TRBJ2-3; D uncertain. Germline assignment: CDR1 SNHLY and CDR2 FYNNEI. The V and J ends lost 4 bases and 0 bases respectively, with 8 bases between them. CDR3 size: 14 residues. The chain's CDR3 is CASSVGISTDTQYF. The CDR3 region has the DNA TGTGCCAGCAGTGTGGGAATAAGCACAGATACGCAGTATTTT.

The gene calls are TRBV6-5 and TRBJ2-3, with D tentatively TRBD2 (7 bases). Trimming took off 10 bases at V and 3 bases at J, with 14 bases between the two ends. Germline V CDR1 and CDR2: MNHEY, SVGAGI. The CDR3 sequence is 13 residues long. Here the CDR3 reads CATQGGGTDTQYF. The CDR3 bases are TGTGCCACCCAGGGAGGGGGGACAGATACGCAGTATTTT.

V is TRBV27 and J is TRBJ1-1; no clear D. Trimming took 5 bases from V and 2 from J, leaving 6 bases between them. Germline assignment: CDR1 MNHEY and CDR2 SMNVEV (reference sequence). The CDR3 runs to 12 residues. The CDR3 is CASSPGNTEAFF. The CDR3 nucleotides are TGTGCCAGCAGTCCCGGAAACACTGAAGCTTTCTTT.

This chain connects TRBV10-1 to TRBJ1-6; 10 bases agree with TRBD1. J lost 7 bases, V lost 0 bases, and 0 bases had no gene match. This CDR3 comprises 15 residues. Germline assignment: CDR1 WNHNN and CDR2 SYGVQD (reference sequence). The CDR3 DNA is TGCGCCAGCAGTGAGTCGACAGGGGGCAATTCACCCCTCCACTTT. Translating it yields CASSESTGGNSPLHF.

The chain employs TRBV18 and TRBJ1-1; D not certain. Germline assignment: CDR1 KGHSH and CDR2 LQKENI. The CDR3 contains 11 residues. V was shortened by 2 bases and J by 8 bases, with 6 bases between the two germline ends. The DNA for the CDR3 is TGTGCCAGCTCACCAGGGAACGAAGCTTTCTTT. Encoded protein: CASSPGNEAFF.

V is TRBV27 and J is TRBJ2-1, with a tentative D call TRBD2 (5 bases). The CDR3 sequence is 15 residues long. CDR1 and CDR2 from the germline V gene are MNHEY and SMNVEV (reference sequence). Trimming left V 6 bases short and J 2 bases short, with 14 bases between. This CDR3 reads CASSLSGSPYNEQFF. For the CDR3, the DNA is TGTGCCAGCAGCCTCTCGGGGTCACCCTACAATGAGCAGTTCTTC.

This chain links TRBV10-2 with TRBJ1-5; 8 nucleotides align to TRBD1. Germline CDR1 WSHSY, CDR2 SAAADI. CDR3 size: 14 residues. With V trimmed by 10 bases and J by 6 bases, 11 bases remained unmatched. CDR3 in DNA: TGCGCCACCCCAGGGGGCCACAGGATTCAGCCCCAGCATTTT. It translates to CATPGGHRIQPQHF.

This rearrangement joins TRBV7-6 to TRBJ2-7; 9 bases fit TRBD1. This CDR3 has 15 residues. The germline CDR1 and CDR2 sequences are SGHVS and FNYEAQ. With 5 bases clipped from V and 0 bases from J, the junction kept 5 bases outside the gene matches. The CDR3 coding sequence is TGTGCCAGCAGCCTTGGGACAGGGAGCTCCTACGAGCAGTACTTC. This sequence encodes CASSLGTGSSYEQYF. Full variable domain (outside the CDR3, taken from reference TRBV7-6 and TRBJ2-7): GAGVSQSPRYKVTKRGQDVALRCDPISGHVSLYWYRQALGQGPEFLTYFNYEAQQDKSGLPNDRFSAERPEGSISTLTIQRTEQRDSAMYRCASSLGTGSSYEQYFGPGTRLTVT.

The DNA of the CDR3 is TGTGCCAGCAGCCTGCCTCCCGGGACAGGGGAGACCCAGTACTTC. It encodes CASSLPPGTGETQYF. The chain carries TRBV7-2 and TRBJ2-5; TRBD1 aligns across 9 bases. V lost 5 bases to trimming and J lost 5 bases; unmatched junction nucleotides: 9. The CDR3 extends over 15 amino acids. The germline V gene encodes CDR1 SGHTA and CDR2 FQGNSA.

This chain uses TRBV19 with TRBJ1-2, with 12 bases aligning to TRBD1. There are 15 residues in the CDR3. In germline, CDR1 is LNHDA, CDR2 SQIVND (reference sequence). V was clipped by 6 bases and J by 4 bases; unmatched bases: 6. For the CDR3, the DNA is TGTGCCAGTAGACACGGGACAGGGGGCGGCTATGGCTACACCTTC. This codes for CASRHGTGGGYGYTF.

This clone was recorded once. The gene calls are TRBV6-6 and TRBJ2-7; D is uncertain. Germline V gives CDR1 MNHNY, CDR2 SVGAGI (reference sequence). The CDR3 loop spans 13 amino acids. The V gene lost 5 bases and the J gene lost 3 bases, with 11 bases spanning the gap. The CDR3 DNA reads TGTGCCAGCAGTCCAGACCCATTCTACGAGCAGTACTTC. Residues: CASSPDPFYEQYF.

Only one count was recorded for this clone. The chain couples TRBV4-2 to TRBJ1-5; 7 bases map to TRBD1. This CDR3 comprises 14 residues. The germline V gene has CDR1 LGHNA and CDR2 YNFKEQ. Trimming removed 5 bases from V and 3 bases from J; junction bases left unmatched: 4. CDR3 loop: CASSSGTVNQPQHF. CDR3 sequence (DNA): TGTGCCAGCAGCTCCGGGACAGTCAATCAGCCCCAGCATTTT.

The chain has TRBV2 and TRBJ2-1; the match to TRBD2 covers 11 bases. V lost 1 base to trimming and J lost 6 bases; unmatched junction nucleotides: 2. The CDR3 is 15 residues long. The germline gives CDR1 SNHLY, CDR2 FYNNEI. CDR3 amino acids: CASSEGLAGGNEQFF. In nucleotides, the CDR3 is TGTGCCAGCAGTGAAGGCCTAGCGGGAGGCAATGAGCAGTTCTTC.

The chain carries TRBV9 and TRBJ2-1; the D is unclear. Germline V gene lookup returns CDR1 SGDLS and CDR2 YYNGEE. CDR3 size: 11 residues. Deletions cut 0 bases from V and 16 bases from J, with 11 bases between. CDR3 coding DNA: TGTGCCAGCAGCGTAGGGGGTGGGCAATTCTTC. This codes for CASSVGGGQFF.

This chain connects TRBV5-1 to TRBJ2-7, with no clear D. The CDR3 totals 18 residues. CDR1 is SGHRS, CDR2 YFSETQ, per germline. V was shortened by 2 bases and J by 2 bases, with 23 bases between the two germline ends. In DNA, the CDR3 is TGCGCCAGCAGCTTAAGCCCCTCCCGGCCCTATGGAACCTACGAGCAGTACTTC. This translates into CASSLSPSRPYGTYEQYF.

This chain uses TRBV5-1 with TRBJ1-6, with D maybe TRBD1 (5 bases). The V and J ends lost 1 base and 14 bases respectively, with 16 bases between them. This CDR3 has 14 amino acids. Germline V lookup: CDR1 SGHRS, CDR2 YFSETQ. CDR3: CASSLMEGDGALHF. The CDR3 nucleotides read TGCGCCAGCAGCTTGATGGAAGGGGATGGAGCCCTCCACTTT.

This clone was detected a few times. This sequence joins TRBV7-9 and TRBJ1-6; TRBD1 matches at 8 bases. CDR1 SEHNR and CDR2 FQNEAQ come from the germline V gene (reference sequence). Trimming at V came to 3 bases and at J to 5 bases, leaving 6 bases not matched to a gene. The CDR3 totals 16 residues. The CDR3: CASSLELGQDNSPLHF. The CDR3 DNA follows: TGTGCCAGCAGCTTGGAATTGGGACAGGATAATTCACCCCTCCACTTT.